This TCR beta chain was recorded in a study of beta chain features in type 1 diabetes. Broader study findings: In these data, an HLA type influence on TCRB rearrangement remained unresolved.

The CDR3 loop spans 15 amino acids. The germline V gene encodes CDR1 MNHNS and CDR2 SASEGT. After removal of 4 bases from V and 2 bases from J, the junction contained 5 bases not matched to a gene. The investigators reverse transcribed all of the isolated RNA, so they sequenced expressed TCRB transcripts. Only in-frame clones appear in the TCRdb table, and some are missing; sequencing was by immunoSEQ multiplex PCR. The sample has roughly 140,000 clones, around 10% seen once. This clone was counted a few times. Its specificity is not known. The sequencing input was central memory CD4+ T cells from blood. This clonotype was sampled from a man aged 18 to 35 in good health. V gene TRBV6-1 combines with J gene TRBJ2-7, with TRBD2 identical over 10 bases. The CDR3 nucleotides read TGTGCCAGCAGTGTGGGGACTAGCGTCGCCTACGAGCAGTACTTC. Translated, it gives CASSVGTSVAYEQYF.